This T cell receptor (beta chain) was recorded in a study of cytomegalovirus exposure and HLA in healthy donors. Trimming left V 7 bases short and J 0 bases short, with 21 bases between. The CDR3 runs to 18 residues. From germline, CDR1 is MDHEN and CDR2 SYDVKM. PCR employed 60 Vbeta and 13 Jbeta primers. Using immunoSEQ multiplex PCR, the repertoire was profiled, and TCRdb retains in-frame clones only, with some absent. Of under 170,000 clones in the sample, roughly 77% are singletons; the top ten hold 3.5%. This receptor was identified in a human donor in good health. Sequenced: PBMCs. The rearrangement uses TRBV28 and TRBJ2-2, with a possible D match to TRBD1 (6 bases). CDR3 sequence (DNA): TGTGCCAGCAACCCCCGCCGCGGAGGACAGACGAACACCGGGGAGCTGTTTTTT. Amino acids: CASNPRRGGQTNTGELFF.